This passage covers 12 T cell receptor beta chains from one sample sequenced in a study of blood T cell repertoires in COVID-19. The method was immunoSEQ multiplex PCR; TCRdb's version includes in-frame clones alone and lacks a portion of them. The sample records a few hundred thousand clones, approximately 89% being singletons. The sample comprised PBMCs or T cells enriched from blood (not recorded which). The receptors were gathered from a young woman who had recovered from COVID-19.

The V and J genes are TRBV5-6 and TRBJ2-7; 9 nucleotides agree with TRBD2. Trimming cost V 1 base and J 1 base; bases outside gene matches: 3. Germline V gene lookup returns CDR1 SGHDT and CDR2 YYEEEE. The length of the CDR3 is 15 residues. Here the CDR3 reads CASSLMTSGSYEQYF. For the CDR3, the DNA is TGTGCCAGCAGCTTGATGACTAGCGGTTCCTACGAGCAGTACTTC.

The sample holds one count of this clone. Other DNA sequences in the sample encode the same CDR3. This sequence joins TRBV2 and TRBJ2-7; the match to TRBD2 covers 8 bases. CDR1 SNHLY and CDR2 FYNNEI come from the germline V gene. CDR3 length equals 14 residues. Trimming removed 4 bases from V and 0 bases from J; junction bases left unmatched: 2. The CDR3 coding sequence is TGTGCCAGCAGTGTAAGCGGGAGCTCCTACGAGCAGTACTTC. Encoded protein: CASSVSGSSYEQYF.

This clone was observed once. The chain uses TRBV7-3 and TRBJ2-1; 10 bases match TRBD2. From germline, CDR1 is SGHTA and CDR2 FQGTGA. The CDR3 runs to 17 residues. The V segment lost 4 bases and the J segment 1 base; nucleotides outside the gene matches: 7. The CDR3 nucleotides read TGTGCCAGCAGCTCCCCAAGCGGGAGGGTTTCCTACAATGAGCAGTTCTTC. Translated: CASSSPSGRVSYNEQFF.

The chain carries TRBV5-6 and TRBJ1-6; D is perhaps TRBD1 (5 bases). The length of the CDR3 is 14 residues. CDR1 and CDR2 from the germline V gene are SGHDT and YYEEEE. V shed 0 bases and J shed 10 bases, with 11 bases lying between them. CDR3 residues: CASSLDGWGSPLHF. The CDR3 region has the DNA TGTGCCAGCAGCTTGGACGGGTGGGGCTCACCCCTCCACTTT.

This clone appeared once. CDR3 residues: CAIGRSGELFF. The CDR3 bases are TGTGCCATCGGTCGGTCCGGGGAGCTGTTTTTT. This chain connects TRBV10-3 to TRBJ2-2; no clear D gene. The germline V gene encodes CDR1 ENHRY and CDR2 SYGVKD. The CDR3 runs 11 residues. Trimming left V 8 bases short and J 6 bases short, with 7 bases between.

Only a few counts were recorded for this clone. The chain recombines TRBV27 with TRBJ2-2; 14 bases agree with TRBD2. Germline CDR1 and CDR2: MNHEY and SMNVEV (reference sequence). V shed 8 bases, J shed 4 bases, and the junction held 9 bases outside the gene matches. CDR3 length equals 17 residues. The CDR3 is CASAATSGRDRTGELFF. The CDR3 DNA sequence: TGTGCCAGCGCCGCGACTAGCGGGAGGGATCGCACCGGGGAGCTGTTTTTT.

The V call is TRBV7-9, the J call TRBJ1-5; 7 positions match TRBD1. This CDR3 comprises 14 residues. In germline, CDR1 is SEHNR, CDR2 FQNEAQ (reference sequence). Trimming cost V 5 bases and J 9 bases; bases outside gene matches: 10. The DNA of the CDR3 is TGTGCCAGCAGCCGACAGGGACAATACCCGCCCCAGCATTTT. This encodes CASSRQGQYPPQHF.

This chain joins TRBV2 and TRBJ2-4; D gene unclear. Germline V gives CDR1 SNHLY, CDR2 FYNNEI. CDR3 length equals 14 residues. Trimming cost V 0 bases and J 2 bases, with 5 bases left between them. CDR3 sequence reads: CASSEASSKNIQYF. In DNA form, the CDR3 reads TGTGCCAGCAGTGAAGCATCGTCCAAAAACATTCAGTACTTC. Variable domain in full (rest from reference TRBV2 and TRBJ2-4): EPEVTQTPSHQVTQMGQEVILRCVPISNHLYFYWYRQILGQKVEFLVSFYNNEISEKSEIFDDQFSVERPDGSNFTLKIRSTKLEDSAMYFCASSEASSKNIQYFGAGTRLSVL.

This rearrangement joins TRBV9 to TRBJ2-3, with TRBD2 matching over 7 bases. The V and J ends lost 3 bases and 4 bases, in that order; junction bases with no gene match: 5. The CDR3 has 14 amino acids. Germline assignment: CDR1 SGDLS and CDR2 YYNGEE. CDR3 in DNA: TGTGCCAGCAGCGCCAGCGGGGCCTCAGATACGCAGTATTTT. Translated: CASSASGASDTQYF.

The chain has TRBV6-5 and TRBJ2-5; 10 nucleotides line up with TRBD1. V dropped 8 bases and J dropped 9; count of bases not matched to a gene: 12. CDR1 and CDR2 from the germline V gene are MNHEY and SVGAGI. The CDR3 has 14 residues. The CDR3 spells CASDSDRGSMSQYF. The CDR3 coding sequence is TGTGCCAGCGACTCGGACAGGGGGTCGATGTCCCAGTACTTC.

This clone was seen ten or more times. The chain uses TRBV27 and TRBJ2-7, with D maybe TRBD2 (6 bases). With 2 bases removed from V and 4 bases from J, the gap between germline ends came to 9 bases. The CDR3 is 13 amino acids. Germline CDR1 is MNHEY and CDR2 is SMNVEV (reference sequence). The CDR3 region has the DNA TGTGCCAGCAGTTTACCGGGAGCTTACGAGCAGTACTTC. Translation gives CASSLPGAYEQYF.

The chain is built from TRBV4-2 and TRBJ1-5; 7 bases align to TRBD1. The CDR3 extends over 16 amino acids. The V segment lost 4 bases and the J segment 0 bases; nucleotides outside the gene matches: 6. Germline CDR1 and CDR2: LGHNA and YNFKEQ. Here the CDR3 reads CASSLQQGYSNQPQHF. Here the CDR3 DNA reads TGTGCCAGCAGCCTCCAACAGGGGTATAGCAATCAGCCCCAGCATTTT.